This entry is about one T cell receptor (beta chain). Germline V gene data show CDR1 as SGHTS and CDR2 as YDEGEE. V shed 0 bases, J shed 3 bases, and the junction held 5 bases outside the gene matches. This CDR3 comprises 15 residues. Libraries were prepared by immunoSEQ multiplex PCR; TCRdb keeps only in-frame clonotypes and omits some of them. Of about 1 million clones listed, about 75% were seen once; the top ten hold 1.4% to 1.5%. The sample is drawn from a study of shared clonotypes between healthy human individuals. V is TRBV5-8 and J is TRBJ2-7; TRBD1 aligns across 8 bases. This receptor was identified in a man between 18 and 29 years old in good health. Sequencing was performed on memory CD4+ T cells sorted from blood. Noted subset: CD45RA-negative fraction. The CDR3 nucleotides read TGTGCCAGCAGCTTGGGGTCAGGGGGCCTCTACGAGCAGTACTTC. It specifies CASSLGSGGLYEQYF.